The next 18 T cell receptor beta chains were all read from a single sample in a study of shared clonotypes between healthy human individuals. Using immunoSEQ multiplex PCR, the repertoire was profiled, and TCRdb retains in-frame clones only, with some absent. The table shows some 690,000 clones, with 90% occurring only once. Sequenced sample: memory CD8+ T cells from PBMCs. Subset: CD45RO+ cells pooled with CCR7-negative TemRA cells. These receptors all stem from a man between 18 and 35 years old in good health. Some clones in this sample may be carry-over from other donors' samples.

This clone was seen once. The chain recombines TRBV4-3 with TRBJ2-3; D is possibly TRBD1 or TRBD2 (5 bases each). V lost 4 bases and J lost 2, with 10 bases in between. Germline V gives CDR1 LGHNA, CDR2 YSLEER. The CDR3 consists of 14 residues. In DNA form, the CDR3 reads TGCGCCAGCAGCCTGGGGGACCTCACAGATACGCAGTATTTT. As protein: CASSLGDLTDTQYF.

The chain links TRBV11-2 to TRBJ2-7; no reliable D call. V lost 5 bases to trimming and J lost 7 bases, with 9 bases between them. This CDR3 spans 11 amino acids. Germline V gene sequence: CDR1 SGHAT, CDR2 FQNNGV. CDR3 protein: CASSSLAEQYF. The CDR3 DNA sequence: TGTGCCAGCAGCAGTCTTGCGGAGCAGTACTTC.

V usage is TRBV19 and J usage is TRBJ2-1; 13 nucleotides agree with TRBD2. V trimming: 0 bases; J trimming: 7 bases; junction bases outside the gene matches: 3. Germline CDR1 LNHDA, CDR2 SQIVND (reference sequence). This CDR3 region has 16 residues. CDR3 nucleotide sequence: TGTGCCAGTAGTATAGATACGGGACTAGCGGGGAATGAGCAGTTCTTC. This codes for CASSIDTGLAGNEQFF.

V and J are TRBV10-3 and TRBJ2-3; TRBD1 matches 10 bases. This CDR3 spans 16 amino acids. Germline CDR1 reads ENHRY; CDR2 reads SYGVKD. V lost 0 bases, J lost 5 bases, and 5 bases stayed unmatched. CDR3 loop: CAISESGTGEGDTQYF. CDR3 nucleotide sequence: TGTGCCATCAGTGAGTCGGGGACAGGGGAGGGAGATACGCAGTATTTT.

The rearrangement joins TRBV5-1 to TRBJ2-3, with D tentatively TRBD2 (6 bases). V was pared by 0 bases and J by 4 bases, with 9 bases between. Germline V gene sequence: CDR1 SGHRS, CDR2 YFSETQ. The CDR3 has 14 residues. The chain's CDR3 is CASSLGRRADTQYF. CDR3 bases: TGCGCCAGCAGCTTGGGAAGGAGGGCAGATACGCAGTATTTT.

The chain joins TRBV7-6 to TRBJ2-3, with a tentative D call TRBD1 (6 bases). This CDR3 has 16 amino acids. Trimming removed 2 bases from V and 2 bases from J, with 14 bases in between. Looked up from germline, CDR1 is SGHVS and CDR2 is FNYEAQ. The CDR3 DNA is TGTGCCAGCAGCTTAATTCTTACAGGGACCACAGATACGCAGTATTTT. Translation: CASSLILTGTTDTQYF.

The V gene is TRBV9, the J gene TRBJ2-3; maybe TRBD1 (7 bases). Trimming left V 0 bases short and J 6 bases short, with 20 bases between. Germline V CDR1 and CDR2: SGDLS, YYNGEE. This CDR3 is 17 amino acids long. The CDR3 DNA is TGTGCCAGCAGCGTAGACCACCAGGGGGGAACAGATGATACGCAGTATTTT. This sequence encodes CASSVDHQGGTDDTQYF.

The chain combines TRBV19 with TRBJ1-2; D is uncertain. The CDR3 length is 15 residues. CDR1 and CDR2 (germline): LNHDA, SQIVND (reference sequence). V was cut by 3 bases and J by 0 bases, with 11 bases left in between. The CDR3 spells CASSMRSGPNYGYTF. The CDR3 DNA follows: TGTGCCAGTAGTATGAGGAGCGGTCCTAACTATGGCTACACCTTC. The full variable domain, completed using reference TRBV19 and TRBJ1-2, is DGGITQSPKYLFRKEGQNVTLSCEQNLNHDAMYWYRQDPGQGLRLIYYSQIVNDFQKGDIAEGYSVSREKKESFPLTVTSAQKNPTAFYLCASSMRSGPNYGYTFGSGTRLTVV.

The chain employs TRBV28 and TRBJ2-6; 8 bases align to TRBD1. Germline V gene sequence: CDR1 MDHEN, CDR2 SYDVKM. Unmatched junction bases numbered 9, after V lost 5 bases and J lost 0 bases. The CDR3 runs to 18 residues. The CDR3, as DNA: TGTGCCAGCAGTCCTCCGGGACAGGATCTCTCTGGGGCCAACGTCCTGACTTTC. Residues: CASSPPGQDLSGANVLTF.

The chain employs TRBV7-3 and TRBJ2-5; D is perhaps TRBD2 (5 bases). Between the trimmed V and J ends, which lost 3 bases and 5 bases, there was a span of 13 bases. The germline CDR1 and CDR2 sequences are SGHTA and FQGTGA. CDR3 length: 14 residues. This chain's CDR3 is CASSFTGGWETQYF. CDR3 coding DNA: TGTGCCAGCAGCTTCACTGGCGGGTGGGAGACCCAGTACTTC.

This clone was recorded a few times. The chain uses TRBV30 and TRBJ1-5; D perhaps matches TRBD1 (6 bases). The germline V gene has CDR1 GTSNPN and CDR2 SVGIG (reference sequence). The CDR3 covers 14 residues. V lost 0 bases, J lost 7 bases, and 13 bases lay in between. CDR3 sequence (DNA): TGTGCCTGGAGTGTACACAGGGTAGCCCAGCCCCAGCATTTT. Its translation: CAWSVHRVAQPQHF.

In its sample, this clone was seen once. The V call is TRBV7-9, the J call TRBJ2-1, with 7 bases matching TRBD1. CDR1 is SEHNR and CDR2 is FQNEAQ in the germline V gene (reference sequence). CDR3 length equals 16 residues. Trimming cost V 5 bases and J 3 bases; bases outside gene matches: 10. For the CDR3, the DNA is TGTGCCAGCAGCGCCCCAGGGACAGTCAACTACAATGAGCAGTTCTTC. Translated, it gives CASSAPGTVNYNEQFF.

The rearrangement uses TRBV6-6 and TRBJ1-4; possibly TRBD1 for D (5 bases). This CDR3 has 15 residues. CDR1 is MNHNY and CDR2 is SVGAGI in the germline V gene (reference sequence). Deletions cut 0 bases from V and 5 bases from J, with 10 bases between. In DNA, the CDR3 is TGTGCCAGCAGTTACTCGGCGGGGGTAAATGAAAAACTGTTTTTT. The encoded protein is CASSYSAGVNEKLFF.

The V and J genes are TRBV28 and TRBJ1-2, with TRBD1 matching 7 bases. From germline, CDR1 is MDHEN and CDR2 SYDVKM. The CDR3 sequence is 14 residues long. The ends lost 5 bases at V and 7 bases at J; junction bases unmatched: 10. The CDR3 DNA sequence: TGTGCCAGCAGTCGGAGGGGGCGATCGTCTGGCTACACCTTC. Encoded protein: CASSRRGRSSGYTF.

For this clone: The same CDR3 also results from other DNA sequences found in this sample. The chain couples TRBV27 to TRBJ2-7, with D unresolved. There are 14 residues in the CDR3. The V gene lost 3 bases and the J gene lost 2 bases, with 11 bases spanning the gap. Germline V gene data show CDR1 as MNHEY and CDR2 as SMNVEV (reference sequence). The CDR3 spells CASSLSGTPYEQYF. CDR3 coding DNA: TGTGCCAGCAGTTTGTCGGGCACCCCCTACGAGCAGTACTTC.

The V gene is TRBV28, the J gene TRBJ2-7; 10 nucleotides match TRBD1. The V gene's germline CDR1 is MDHEN and CDR2 SYDVKM. This CDR3 spans 15 amino acids. Germline trimming cut 6 bases from V and 2 bases from J; bases unmatched to any gene: 7. The DNA of the CDR3 is TGTGCCAGCAGCCAGACAGGGGGCAGCGCCTACGAGCAGTACTTC. Encoded protein: CASSQTGGSAYEQYF. Complete variable domain (other parts from reference TRBV28 and TRBJ2-7): DVKVTQSSRYLVKRTGEKVFLECVQDMDHENMFWYRQDPGLGLRLIYFSYDVKMKEKGDIPEGYSVSREKKERFSLILESASTNQTSMYLCASSQTGGSAYEQYFGPGTRLTVT.

V and J are TRBV19 and TRBJ1-5, with TRBD1 as a possible D gene (5 bases). CDR1 is LNHDA, CDR2 SQIVND, per germline (reference sequence). The CDR3 runs 16 residues. Trimming cost V 4 bases and J 7 bases, with 20 bases left between them. In DNA form, the CDR3 reads TGTGCCAGTAGTAGTCTTGGGGGATCGTTGGTGCAGCCCCAGCATTTT. This codes for CASSSLGGSLVQPQHF.

The V gene is TRBV4-3, the J gene TRBJ2-7; TRBD2 aligns across 7 bases. CDR1 and CDR2 (germline): LGHNA, YSLEER. This CDR3 region has 14 residues. The V and J ends lost 4 bases and 1 base, in that order; junction bases with no gene match: 4. The CDR3 spells CASSPASGSYEQYF. CDR3 in DNA: TGCGCCAGCAGCCCAGCTAGCGGTTCCTACGAGCAGTACTTC.